This T cell receptor (beta chain) was captured by sequencing in a study of cytomegalovirus exposure and HLA in healthy donors. The CDR3 is made up of 13 amino acids. V lost 4 bases and J lost 5, with 12 bases in between. In germline, CDR1 is SGDLS, CDR2 YYNGEE. Study-level results: Analysis performed later found approximately 17,000 TCR beta sequences associated with HLA alleles at 0.05 false discovery rate. Among TCR sequences, most were rare, though some public TCRs appeared in many donors.

For this clone: As yet, its antigen is unknown.

PCR primers comprised 60 Vbeta and 13 Jbeta primers. This table comes from immunoSEQ multiplex PCR, and its TCRdb copy is limited to in-frame clones, with some not included. The data hold roughly 150,000 clones, with 64% observed a single time. The sequence was collected from a woman in her 30s in good health and CMV-seropositive. The material sequenced was PBMCs. This chain joins TRBV9 and TRBJ2-5; TRBD1 is a possible D gene (6 bases). The chain's CDR3 is CASSPQGWETQYF. The CDR3 DNA reads TGTGCCAGCAGCCCACAGGGTTGGGAGACCCAGTACTTC.